This T cell receptor beta chain was identified during a study of blood T cell repertoires in COVID-19. Seattle researchers signed up patients amid active infection and tracked them longitudinally. How the authors handled the data: Scientists estimated how many nucleated cells there were by amplifying reference gene primers. This table comes from immunoSEQ multiplex PCR, and its TCRdb copy is limited to in-frame clones, with some not included. V and J calls plus clone size are reproduced from that table; the DNA served to infer D and trimming. The table shows about 280,000 clones, with under 90% occurring only once. CDR1 is MNHEY, CDR2 SMNVEV, per germline (reference sequence). Losses at the gene ends were 3 bases for V and 1 base for J; bases not matched to a gene: 1. CDR3 size: 15 residues.

The genes are TRBV27 and TRBJ2-3; 10 nucleotides match TRBD2. The sequenced sample consisted of peripheral blood. This clonotype was obtained from a woman aged 30 to 39 with COVID-19, enrolled during active disease. CDR3 in DNA: TGTGCCAGCAGTTTCCTAGCGGGGGGCACAGATACGCAGTATTTT. Translating it yields CASSFLAGGTDTQYF.